The entry that follows covers one T cell receptor (beta chain) sequence. In its sample, this clonotype was seen many times. Its antigen has not been determined. Base qualities are not provided; no much larger clone lies one nucleotide away. The junction shows trimming of 2 bases on V and 1 base on J, plus 14 bases between the germline ends. CDR1 and CDR2 are drawn from the germline V gene: MNHEY, SVGAGI. The CDR3 runs 16 residues from the cysteine to the phenylalanine. Here the CDR3 DNA is all that survives: 48 bases in frame from base 1. This entry is derived from a study of T-cell reconstitution after alpha-beta-depleted transplantation in children (dated by TCRdb to 2016 to 2017). Study-level background: Using TCR repertoire profiling, the study quantitatively followed how T-cell immune reconstitution unfolded in children after TCRalphabeta/CD19-depleted allogeneic hematopoietic cell transplantation. General findings and caveats noted by the study authors: The frequencies of hyperexpanded clones fell over the following months, and after one year, T-cell counts and TCRbeta diversity were mostly attributed to newly produced T cells. In some patients, high TCRbeta diversity at day 60 was attributed to recipient T cells and intrathymic progenitors that had survived conditioning. About two months after transplant, the apparently early recovery of alphabetaT-cell counts reportedly depended on just several hundred clones that had expanded rapidly and came from non-depleted graft cells.

The method behind the library was PCR. The data were produced on an Illumina HiSeq 2500. To normalize quantification of the TCRbeta repertoire, the TCR libraries were built with molecular barcoding that relied on unique molecular identifiers. TCRdb trimmed the raw reads at Q25, called clones with MiXCR and kept productive beta chains. For every CDR3 protein sequence, its rows merge into one entry that carries the most common genes and DNA. In this sample the table shows about 180,000 distinct CDR3 sequences, roughly 11% of which occur a single time. The ten largest clones represent roughly 13% of the sample. In light of the paper, this sample's treatment or condition label describes: allogeneic hematopoietic cell transplantation with graft depleted of TCRalphabeta T cells and CD19 B cells. The children who served as transplant recipients had been given grafts of TCRalphabeta/CD19-depleted allogeneic hematopoietic cells.

The chain uses TRBV6-5 and TRBJ1-1; perhaps TRBD1 is the D gene, with 5 bases matching. The specimen comprised PBMCs, sampled before TCRalphabeta/CD19-depleted stem cell transplant. This clonotype originated in a boy aged 2 to 10 with acute myeloid leukemia, due to receive a stem cell transplant. In nucleotide form, the sequence is TGTGCCAGCAGTTACACCCCTACGGGGGAGAACACTGAAGCTTTCTTT. Its amino acids are CASSYTPTGENTEAFF.